These T cell receptor beta chains were read from a single sample in a study of CD8 T cells in ankylosing spondylitis. TCRdb reanalysed the 5' RACE reads using MiXCR and keeps one entry per CDR3 protein. The data contain roughly 370,000 distinct CDR3 sequences, more than 20% of them singletons. The sequenced material came from blood, either unsorted or a sorted T cell fraction (not recorded which). These receptors were obtained from a male donor with ankylosing spondylitis. CDR3s include the opening cysteine and the closing phenylalanine or tryptophan. The order of the fields is clone size, D gene, J gene, V gene, CDR3 DNA, CDR3 protein. D genes are given only for firm matches. Rows may omit the clone size; those that give it use once, few, many or a size class.

NA,NA,TRBJ2-2,TRBV9,TGTGCCAGCAGCGTAGCCACCCAGGGAATCACCGGGGAGCTGTTTTTT,CASSVATQGITGELFF
NA,NA,TRBJ2-1,TRBV7-2,TGTGCCAGCAGCTTATGGGGACAAGACTACAATGAGCAGTTCTTC,CASSLWGQDYNEQFF
NA,TRBD1,TRBJ1-2,TRBV7-2,TGTGCCAGCAGGGAAGTGACAGGGGGTAACTATGGCTACACCTTC,CASREVTGGNYGYTF
few,NA,TRBJ1-2,TRBV14,TGTGCCAGCAGCCAAAGTCGGGACTATGGCTACACCTTC,CASSQSRDYGYTF
NA,NA,TRBJ2-3,TRBV29-1,TGCAGCGTTGCGGAAGCTATGGCAGATACGCAGTATTTT,CSVAEAMADTQYF
few,TRBD1,TRBJ1-1,TRBV5-1,TGCGCCAGCAGCTTGAGCCAACAGGGGTGGACTGAAGCTTTCTTT,CASSLSQQGWTEAFF
NA,NA,TRBJ2-5,TRBV4-2,TGTGCCAGCAGCCAAGATCAGAGAGGAGAGACCCAGTACTTC,CASSQDQRGETQYF
NA,NA,TRBJ2-1,TRBV10-3,TGTGCCATCAGTGAGGGTCTCGGGACGGCCCATTACAATGAGCAGTTCTTC,CAISEGLGTAHYNEQFF
few,TRBD1,TRBJ1-5,TRBV12-3/TRBV12-4,TGTGCCAGCAGTTTTCCTGGAGAAGAAGTAACAGGGGCGGTCAATCAGCCCCAGCATTTT,CASSFPGEEVTGAVNQPQHF
few,TRBD1,TRBJ1-2,TRBV27,TGTGCCAGCAGTTTTCCACAGGGGCGCGGCTACACCTTC,CASSFPQGRGYTF
NA,NA,TRBJ2-1,TRBV12-3/TRBV12-4,TGTGCCAGCAGCCCCAGCCGGTGGGGGGTAAACAATGAGCAGTTCTTC,CASSPSRWGVNNEQFF
few,NA,TRBJ2-3,TRBV29-1,TGCAGCCTCCGTCCAGGGAACACAGATACGCAGTATTTT,CSLRPGNTDTQYF
few,NA,TRBJ1-1,TRBV5-1,TGCGCCAGCGGAGAGGGAACCGGTTGGACCACTGAAGCTTTCTTT,CASGEGTGWTTEAFF
NA,NA,TRBJ1-2,TRBV6-1,TGTGCCAGCACCCTTTCGGGGGCACACGGCTACACCTTC,CASTLSGAHGYTF
NA,TRBD2,TRBJ2-1,TRBV28,TGTGCCAGCAAGGCGGGAGGGAACTACAATGAGCAGTTCTTC,CASKAGGNYNEQFF
NA,TRBD2,TRBJ2-3,TRBV5-1,TGCGCCAGCAGCAATTCGGGACTAGCGGGAGGGCTTGGGTATTTT,CASSNSGLAGGLGYF
few,NA,TRBJ2-2,TRBV9,TGTGCCAGCAGCCCCTACAGGGACGGGGAGCTGTTTTTT,CASSPYRDGELFF
few,NA,TRBJ1-5,TRBV15,TGTGCCACCAGCAAGGAACAGGGCTATCAGCCCCAGCATTTT,CATSKEQGYQPQHF
NA,NA,TRBJ2-1,TRBV9,TGTGCCAGCAGCGTAGGGGGGACGGACAATGAGCAGTTCTTC,CASSVGGTDNEQFF
few,TRBD2,TRBJ2-3,TRBV29-1,TGCAGCGTTGAGGCTAGCGGGAGCACAGATACGCAGTATTTT,CSVEASGSTDTQYF
few,NA,TRBJ1-2,TRBV20-1,TGCAGTGCTAGAGACCCAGGGCAGTTTATTGATGGCTACACCTTC,CSARDPGQFIDGYTF
few,NA,TRBJ2-5,TRBV5-1,TGCGCCAGCAGCTTGGGGGGAGTGCGAGAGACCCAGTACTTC,CASSLGGVRETQYF
NA,TRBD1,TRBJ2-2,TRBV12-3/TRBV12-4,TGTGCCAGCAGTTTTAGGCGAGGGGGCCCTGGCACCGGGGAGCTGTTTTTT,CASSFRRGGPGTGELFF
NA,NA,TRBJ2-5,TRBV3-1,TGTGCCAGCAGTCAAACAATCCTCCGAGGGCTGCAAGAGACCCAGTACTTC,CASSQTILRGLQETQYF
NA,NA,TRBJ2-2,TRBV9,TGTGCCAGCAGCGTCGCCTCCGGGACATACACCGGGGAGCTGTTTTTT,CASSVASGTYTGELFF
few,NA,TRBJ1-1,TRBV6-1,TGTGCCAGCGGTAGGGGCACTGAAGCTTTCTTT,CASGRGTEAFF
few,NA,TRBJ2-3,TRBV18,TGTGCCAGCTCACCATGGAGAGAAAACACAGATACGCAGTATTTT,CASSPWRENTDTQYF
NA,TRBD1,TRBJ2-1,TRBV5-1,TGCGCCAGCAGCTCAACCGGGACAGGGTTAGGTGTCGATGAGCAGTTCTTC,CASSSTGTGLGVDEQFF
NA,TRBD1,TRBJ2-7,TRBV28,TGTGCCAGCCAAAGACAGGGGGCTATCTACGAGCAGTACTTC,CASQRQGAIYEQYF
few,NA,TRBJ2-7,TRBV15,TGTGCCACCAGCAGAGATCTGGCAATTCCCGCTGAGCAGTACTTC,CATSRDLAIPAEQYF
few,TRBD1,TRBJ2-2,TRBV30,TGTGCCTGGAGTGGACAGGGACCCGGGGAGCTGTTTTTT,CAWSGQGPGELFF
few,TRBD1,TRBJ1-1,TRBV19,TGTGCCAGTAGTATCCTCACGGGACAGGGGAACACTGAAGCTTTCTTT,CASSILTGQGNTEAFF
NA,NA,TRBJ1-2,TRBV21-1,TGTGCCAGCAGCAAAGCGCTGGAGCCAGGGGCACCCTATGGCTACACCTTC,CASSKALEPGAPYGYTF
many,TRBD2,TRBJ2-1,TRBV29-1,TGCAGCGTTGCAAACAGACTAGCGGACTACAATGAGCAGTTCTTC,CSVANRLADYNEQFF
NA,TRBD2,TRBJ2-3,TRBV5-1,TGCGCCAGCAGCTTGGACCTAGCGGGGACAGATACGCAGTATTTT,CASSLDLAGTDTQYF
many,NA,TRBJ2-7,TRBV30,TGTGCCTGGAGTGCGGGGTTGGGCTCCTACGAGCAGTACTTC,CAWSAGLGSYEQYF
NA,NA,TRBJ2-1,TRBV29-1,TGCAGCGTTGAAGATCTAGGTTACAATGAGCAGTTCTTC,CSVEDLGYNEQFF
few,NA,TRBJ2-7,TRBV27,TGTGCCAGCAGCCGGACTGGACTCGAGAACTACGAGCAGTACTTC,CASSRTGLENYEQYF
NA,TRBD2,TRBJ2-5,TRBV28,TGTGCCAGCACCTCGGGAGGGCGGGATCAAGAGACCCAGTACTTC,CASTSGGRDQETQYF
few,TRBD1,TRBJ1-2,TRBV2,TGTGCCAGCAGACAGGGGGCCAGCCATGGCTACACCTTC,CASRQGASHGYTF
many,NA,TRBJ1-1,TRBV15,TGTGCCACCAGCAGGTTTCTTGGGGGGAACACTGAAGCTTTCTTT,CATSRFLGGNTEAFF
many,NA,TRBJ2-3,TRBV6-8,TGTGCCAGCAGTCATTCCCAGGGGAGTACGCAGTATTTT,CASSHSQGSTQYF
few,TRBD2,TRBJ2-1,TRBV19,TGTGCCAGTAGTATAGGGAGTAGCGGGATCAGTCAGTTCTTC,CASSIGSSGISQFF
NA,TRBD2,TRBJ2-7,TRBV20-1,TGCAGTGCTAGACAGTCTCGTCTAGCGGGAGTGGACGAGCAGTACTTC,CSARQSRLAGVDEQYF
NA,NA,TRBJ2-7,TRBV12-5,TGTGCTAGTGGAAACGGACTCTCCTACGAGCAGTACTTC,CASGNGLSYEQYF
NA,TRBD1,TRBJ2-2,TRBV30,TGTGCCTGGGGGACAGTCTCTGTCGGGGAGCTGTTTTTT,CAWGTVSVGELFF
few,TRBD2,TRBJ2-7,TRBV19,TGTGCCAGTAGTCGTATAAGCGGGACTAGCTCCTACGAGCAGTACTTC,CASSRISGTSSYEQYF
NA,TRBD1,TRBJ2-6,TRBV29-1,TGCAGCGTGCGGACAGGGGGCGTTGGGGCCAACGTCCTGACTTTC,CSVRTGGVGANVLTF
few,TRBD1,TRBJ1-1,TRBV20-1,TGCAGTGCCCCACGACAGGGTGTGGCCACTGAAGCTTTCTTT,CSAPRQGVATEAFF
once,TRBD2,TRBJ2-5,TRBV12-5,TGTGCTAGTGGTTTGGGAGGGACTAGAACGGGAGAGACCCAGTACTTC,CASGLGGTRTGETQYF
many,NA,TRBJ2-3,TRBV27,TGTGCCAGCAGTTTAACCGACAGGTGGGGCACAGATACGCAGTATTTT,CASSLTDRWGTDTQYF